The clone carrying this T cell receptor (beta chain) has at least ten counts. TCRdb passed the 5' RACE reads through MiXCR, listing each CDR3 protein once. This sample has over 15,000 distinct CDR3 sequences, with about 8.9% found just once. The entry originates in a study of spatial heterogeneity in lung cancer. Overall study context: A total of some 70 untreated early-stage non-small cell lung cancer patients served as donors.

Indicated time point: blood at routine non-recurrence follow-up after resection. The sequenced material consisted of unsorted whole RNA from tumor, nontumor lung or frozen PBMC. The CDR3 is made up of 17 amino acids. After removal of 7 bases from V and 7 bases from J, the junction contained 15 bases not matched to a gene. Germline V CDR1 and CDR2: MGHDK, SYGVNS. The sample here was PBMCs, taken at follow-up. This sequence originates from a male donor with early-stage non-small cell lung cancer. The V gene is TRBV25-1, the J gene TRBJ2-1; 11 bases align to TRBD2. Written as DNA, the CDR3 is TGTGCCAGCACCGCCCCCCCTAGCGGGAGGACCTGGAATGAGCAGTTCTTC. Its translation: CASTAPPSGRTWNEQFF.